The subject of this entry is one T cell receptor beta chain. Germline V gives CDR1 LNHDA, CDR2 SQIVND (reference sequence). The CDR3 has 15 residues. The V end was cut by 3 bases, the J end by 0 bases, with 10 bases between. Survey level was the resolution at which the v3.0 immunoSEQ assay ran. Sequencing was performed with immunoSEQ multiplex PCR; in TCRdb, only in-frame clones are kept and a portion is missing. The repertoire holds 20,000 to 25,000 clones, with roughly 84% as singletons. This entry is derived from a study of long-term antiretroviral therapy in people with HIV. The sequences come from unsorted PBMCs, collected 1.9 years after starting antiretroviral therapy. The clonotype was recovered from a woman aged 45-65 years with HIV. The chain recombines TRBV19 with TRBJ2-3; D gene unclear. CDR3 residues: CASSIGDFSTDTQYF. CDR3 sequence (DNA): TGTGCCAGTAGTATTGGAGATTTTAGCACAGATACGCAGTATTTT.